The 20 T cell receptor beta chains reported below all come from one sample, sequenced in a study of T cells in Graves' hyperthyroidism and ophthalmopathy. RNA transcripts provided the source from which TCR beta CDR3 regions were amplified. The TCR CDR3 was amplified in a first-round RT-PCR using the HTBI primer set. TCRdb re-called the multiplex PCR reads through MiXCR, storing one row per CDR3 protein. The profile shows 200,000 to 250,000 distinct CDR3 sequences, about 15% of them singletons. The sequencing input was blood. Every receptor here comes from a man aged 50 to 59 with Graves' hyperthyroidism.

This clonotype occurred a few times. The CDR3 spells CASSRALRGGDEKLFF. CDR3 bases: TGTGCCAGCAGTCGGGCCCTCAGGGGCGGTGATGAAAAACTGTTTTTT. The chain couples TRBV6-1 to TRBJ1-4; D possibly corresponds to TRBD1 (6 bases). Trimming shortened V by 5 bases and J by 6 bases, and 19 bases separated the two germline ends. Germline V lookup: CDR1 MNHNS, CDR2 SASEGT. The CDR3 has 16 residues.

This clonotype was observed at least ten times. The gene calls are TRBV11-1 and TRBJ2-1; 7 positions match TRBD1. Germline CDR1 SGHAT, CDR2 FQDESV (reference sequence). V was clipped by 5 bases and J by 8 bases; unmatched bases: 6. CDR3 size: 13 residues. CDR3 loop: CASSQHRGDEQFF. The CDR3 bases are TGTGCCAGCAGCCAGCACAGGGGAGATGAGCAGTTCTTC.

This clonotype was found many times. The chain has TRBV28 and TRBJ1-5; possibly TRBD1 for D (5 bases). The V gene's germline CDR1 is MDHEN and CDR2 SYDVKM. The CDR3 loop spans 15 amino acids. Between the trimmed V and J ends, which lost 3 bases and 7 bases, there was a span of 16 bases. CDR3 region: CASSFQGAWGQPQHF. For the CDR3, the DNA is TGTGCCAGCAGTTTCCAGGGCGCTTGGGGACAGCCCCAGCATTTT.

This clonotype was seen repeatedly, ten times or more. The V gene is TRBV7-8, the J gene TRBJ2-2, with TRBD2 as a possible D gene (5 bases). The V gene's germline CDR1 is SGHVS and CDR2 FQNEAQ. V was trimmed by 5 bases and J by 0 bases, leaving 13 bases between them. The CDR3 is 16 residues long. In nucleotides, the CDR3 is TGTGCCAGCAGCCCTCACCAACTAGCGAACACCGGGGAGCTGTTTTTT. It is translated as CASSPHQLANTGELFF. Drawing the rest from reference TRBV7-8 and TRBJ2-2, the complete variable domain is GAGVSQSPRYKVAKRGQDVALRCDPISGHVSLFWYQQALGQGPEFLTYFQNEAQLDKSGLPSDRFFAERPEGSVSTLKIQRTQQEDSAVYLCASSPHQLANTGELFFGEGSRLTVL.

This clonotype was recorded at least ten times. The chain uses TRBV11-2 and TRBJ1-1; D might be TRBD1 (5 bases). The CDR3 runs 16 residues. Germline V gene sequence: CDR1 SGHAT, CDR2 FQNNGV. V lost 7 bases to trimming and J lost 0 bases, with 18 bases between them. CDR3 protein: CASTSGADFMNTEAFF. The CDR3 coding sequence is TGTGCCAGCACCTCCGGGGCCGACTTTATGAACACTGAAGCTTTCTTT. Full variable domain (missing parts from reference TRBV11-2 and TRBJ1-1): EAGVAQSPRYKIIEKRQSVAFWCNPISGHATLYWYQQILGQGPKLLIQFQNNGVVDDSQLPKDRFSAERLKGVDSTLKIQPAKLEDSAVYLCASTSGADFMNTEAFFGQGTRLTVV.

This clonotype was counted at least ten times. The chain combines TRBV7-6 with TRBJ2-1; D is possibly TRBD1 (6 bases). V was clipped by 5 bases and J by 4 bases, with 12 bases between them. CDR3 length equals 14 residues. Germline V gene data show CDR1 as SGHVS and CDR2 as FNYEAQ. The CDR3, as DNA: TGTGCCAGCAGCCTGGCCAGGGGATACAATGAGCAGTTCTTC. Amino acid sequence: CASSLARGYNEQFF.

The chain is built from TRBV4-3 and TRBJ2-2; 13 nucleotides line up with TRBD2. Germline assignment: CDR1 LGHNA and CDR2 YSLEER. Trimming took 0 bases from V and 6 from J; bases not matched to a gene: 13. CDR3 length: 20 residues. The CDR3 sequence is CASSQDGPLLAGGPAGELFF. CDR3 DNA: TGCGCCAGCAGCCAAGATGGGCCCCTACTAGCGGGAGGGCCAGCCGGGGAGCTGTTTTTT.

The CDR3 sequence is CASSMDRDTEAFF. As DNA, the CDR3 is TGTGCCAGCAGCATGGACAGGGACACTGAAGCTTTCTTT. V and J are TRBV9 and TRBJ1-1, with 8 nucleotides matching TRBD1. V shed 4 bases and J 3 bases; nucleotides not matched to a gene: 2. The germline V gene has CDR1 SGDLS and CDR2 YYNGEE. This CDR3 is 13 amino acids long.

This clonotype was seen at least ten times. This chain connects TRBV7-8 to TRBJ2-3, with D hard to call. Trimming took 1 base from V and 2 from J, leaving 7 bases between them. Germline V gives CDR1 SGHVS, CDR2 FQNEAQ. CDR3 length: 14 residues. CDR3 bases: TGTGCCAGCAGCTTAGAGGGATCCACAGATACGCAGTATTTT. Encoded protein: CASSLEGSTDTQYF.

In its sample, this clonotype was seen many times. The chain carries TRBV4-1 and TRBJ1-5, with 8 nucleotides matching TRBD1. CDR3 length: 18 residues. V was clipped by 2 bases and J by 3 bases; unmatched bases: 12. Germline V gene data show CDR1 as MGHRA and CDR2 as YSYEKL. This chain's CDR3 is CASSQRMQGAFDNQPQHF. CDR3 sequence (DNA): TGCGCCAGCAGCCAAAGGATGCAGGGGGCGTTCGACAATCAGCCCCAGCATTTT.

In its sample, this clonotype was seen many times. An end of the junction does not agree with germline; a read error may underlie this. The chain combines TRBV20-1 with TRBJ1-1, with D perhaps TRBD1 (6 bases). There are 11 residues in the CDR3. Germline values: CDR1 DFQATT, CDR2 SNEGSKA (reference sequence). Written as DNA, the CDR3 is TGCAGTGCTTGGTGGGACACTGAAACTTTCTTT. This encodes CSAWWDTETFF.

This clonotype was observed a few times. The chain joins TRBV7-6 to TRBJ2-2; D is undetermined. V was shortened by 4 bases and J by 7 bases, with 4 bases between the two germline ends. The germline V gene has CDR1 SGHVS and CDR2 FNYEAQ. The CDR3 is 11 residues long. The CDR3 reads CASSYGGELFF. CDR3 in DNA: TGTGCCAGCAGCTACGGCGGGGAGCTGTTTTTT.

The sample holds many counts of this clonotype. The V and J genes are TRBV7-8 and TRBJ1-5; D perhaps matches TRBD1 (5 bases). V dropped 0 bases and J dropped 6 bases, with 12 bases sitting between them. This CDR3 has 15 residues. Per germline, CDR1 SGHVS and CDR2 FQNEAQ. DNA of the CDR3: TGTGCCAGCAGCTTAGCGCGGCAGGGTGGTCAGCCCCAGCATTTT. This translates into CASSLARQGGQPQHF.

This chain uses TRBV5-6 with TRBJ2-5, with 9 bases fitting TRBD2. Trimming took 4 bases from V and 2 from J; bases not matched to a gene: 6. The CDR3 length is 15 residues. The germline V gene encodes CDR1 SGHDT and CDR2 YYEEEE. This chain's CDR3 is CASSPSGRLQETQYF. Written as DNA, the CDR3 is TGTGCCAGCAGCCCGAGCGGGAGGCTTCAAGAGACCCAGTACTTC.

This clonotype was detected a few times. This CDR3 fails to terminate in the conserved phenylalanine or tryptophan, so it likely reflects a read error. The chain carries TRBV28 and TRBJ2-7, with 8 bases matching TRBD1. Looked up from germline, CDR1 is MDHEN and CDR2 is SYDVKM. This CDR3 has 14 amino acids. Unmatched junction bases numbered 6, after V lost 3 bases and J lost 5 bases. CDR3 sequence reads: CASSLGQASNEQYL. The CDR3 DNA sequence: TGTGCCAGCAGTTTGGGACAGGCGAGTAACGAGCAGTACCTC.

This clonotype was recorded at least ten times. The CDR3, as DNA: TGTGCCAGCAGCTTAGAGCCGACTCCAAGGCACGAGCAGTACTTC. Translation: CASSLEPTPRHEQYF. The chain links TRBV11-2 to TRBJ2-7; D not resolved. The CDR3 totals 15 residues. From germline, CDR1 is SGHAT and CDR2 FQNNGV. Deletions cut 0 bases from V and 5 bases from J, with 14 bases between.

This rearrangement joins TRBV29-1 to TRBJ2-7; D is undetermined. The V gene lost 0 bases and the J gene lost 0 bases, with 12 bases spanning the gap. The CDR3 covers 15 residues. CDR1 is SQVTM, CDR2 ANQGSEA, per germline. CDR3 region: CSVEDPGQSSYEQYF. Here the CDR3 DNA reads TGCAGCGTTGAAGATCCAGGTCAAAGCTCCTACGAGCAGTACTTC.

The chain is built from TRBV20-1 and TRBJ2-1, with 10 positions matching TRBD1. The CDR3 spans 15 residues. Losses at the gene ends were 5 bases for V and 4 bases for J; bases not matched to a gene: 8. The germline gives CDR1 DFQATT, CDR2 SNEGSKA (reference sequence). The CDR3 sequence: CSADRQGAGYNEQFF. As DNA, the CDR3 is TGCAGTGCTGACAGACAGGGGGCGGGTTACAATGAGCAGTTCTTC.

This clonotype occurred many times. V usage is TRBV4-1 and J usage is TRBJ2-7; 14 bases line up with TRBD2. The J segment lost 2 bases and the V segment lost 1 base, leaving 7 bases of the junction unmatched. CDR1 is MGHRA, CDR2 YSYEKL, per germline. This CDR3 is 18 amino acids long. The CDR3 DNA reads TGCGCCAGCAGCCAAGTCGGGTTGACTAGCGGGAGGGCCTACGAGCAGTACTTC. Protein sequence: CASSQVGLTSGRAYEQYF.

This clonotype was detected many times. The chain is built from TRBV20-1 and TRBJ2-1; tentatively, D is TRBD1 or TRBD2 (5 bases each). The CDR3 is 15 residues long. Trimming took 0 bases from V and 7 from J, leaving 16 bases between them. Looked up from germline, CDR1 is DFQATT and CDR2 is SNEGSKA (reference sequence). CDR3 sequence reads: CSARDPAGSGNEQFF. The CDR3 DNA reads TGCAGTGCTAGAGATCCGGCAGGGAGTGGGAATGAGCAGTTCTTC.